The clone carrying this T cell receptor (beta chain) was recorded a few times. The data belong to a study of response to subunit inactivated influenza vaccine. Trimming took 0 bases from V and 3 from J; bases not matched to a gene: 8. The V gene's germline CDR1 is LGHNA and CDR2 YNFKEQ. This CDR3 has 16 amino acids. TCRdb used MiXCR to reprocess the RT-PCR reads, holding one entry per CDR3 protein. The sample has 650,000 to 700,000 distinct CDR3 sequences, 15% to 18% seen once. Here the sequenced sample was PBMCs from blood, taken 12 days after vaccination. V and J are TRBV4-2 and TRBJ2-7, with TRBD1 identical over 7 bases. The receptor was isolated from a man aged 50-60 years who received an inactivated influenza vaccine. The CDR3 DNA follows: TGTGCCAGCAGCCAAGATCTTTGGGACAGAAGCTACGAGCAGTACTTC. Protein sequence: CASSQDLWDRSYEQYF.